These 30 T cell receptor beta chains originate from one sample sequenced in a study of Ad26.COV2.S vaccination and SARS-CoV-2 variants. Assay used: immunoSEQ multiplex PCR; TCRdb lists only in-frame clones, some missing. The data contain around 86,000 clones, more than 65% of them singletons. Sequenced material: peripheral blood, taken after recovery from COVID-19. These receptors all stem from a human donor who had recovered from COVID-19.

CDR3 DNA: TGTGCCAGCAGCTTAAATCCCAGGGGGCTCGATGAAGCTTTCTTT. This encodes CASSLNPRGLDEAFF. V is TRBV27 and J is TRBJ1-1, with 8 bases lining up with TRBD1. The CDR3 is made up of 15 amino acids. V lost 6 bases and J lost 7; bases outside the gene matches: 13. Germline V gene data show CDR1 as MNHEY and CDR2 as SMNVEV (reference sequence).

The chain is built from TRBV5-1 and TRBJ1-1; no clear D gene. Germline V gene sequence: CDR1 SGHRS, CDR2 YFSETQ. V was shortened by 2 bases and J by 1 base, with 6 bases between the two germline ends. The CDR3 length is 13 residues. The CDR3 reads CASSLEGNTEAFF. The DNA for the CDR3 is TGCGCCAGCAGCTTAGAGGGGAACACTGAAGCTTTCTTT.

This sequence joins TRBV19 and TRBJ2-6, with a possible D match to TRBD1 (6 bases). CDR1 and CDR2 from the germline V gene are LNHDA and SQIVND (reference sequence). Trimming took off 7 bases at V and 0 bases at J, with 10 bases between the two ends. The CDR3 length is 15 residues. The CDR3 region is CASKTGYSGANVLTF. The CDR3 bases are TGTGCCAGTAAGACAGGATACTCTGGGGCCAACGTCCTGACTTTC. The variable domain in full, with the rest retrieved from reference TRBV19 and TRBJ2-6, is DGGITQSPKYLFRKEGQNVTLSCEQNLNHDAMYWYRQDPGQGLRLIYYSQIVNDFQKGDIAEGYSVSREKKESFPLTVTSAQKNPTAFYLCASKTGYSGANVLTFGAGSRLTVL.

The chain has TRBV15 and TRBJ1-5; D remains unclear. V was cut by 0 bases and J by 8 bases, with 8 bases left in between. CDR3 length: 13 amino acids. In germline, CDR1 is LNHNV, CDR2 YYDKDF (reference sequence). This CDR3 is CATSRDRREPQHF. The CDR3 DNA reads as TGTGCCACCAGCAGAGATAGGCGAGAGCCCCAGCATTTT.

Here the CDR3 reads CASSLEGVYGYTF. The CDR3 region has the DNA TGCGCCAGCAGCTTGGAAGGCGTCTATGGCTACACCTTC. The chain employs TRBV5-1 and TRBJ1-2; no clear D gene. The CDR3 extends over 13 amino acids. CDR1 is SGHRS, CDR2 YFSETQ, per germline. The V and J ends lost 0 bases and 4 bases respectively, with 7 bases between them. Drawing the rest from reference TRBV5-1 and TRBJ1-2, the complete variable domain is KAGVTQTPRYLIKTRGQQVTLSCSPISGHRSVSWYQQTPGQGLQFLFEYFSETQRNKGNFPGRFSGRQFSNSRSEMNVSTLELGDSALYLCASSLEGVYGYTFGSGTRLTVV.

The chain carries TRBV19 and TRBJ2-7; 7 nucleotides line up with TRBD1. The CDR3 is made up of 13 amino acids. V was clipped by 7 bases and J by 4 bases; unmatched bases: 7. Germline CDR1 LNHDA, CDR2 SQIVND (reference sequence). In DNA form, the CDR3 reads TGTGCCAGTACCCCCAGGGGGTCGTACGAGCAGTACTTC. Translated, it gives CASTPRGSYEQYF.

This clone was observed a single time. The chain joins TRBV6-2 or TRBV6-3 to TRBJ1-1; D gene uncertain. The V and J ends lost 2 bases and 6 bases respectively, with 16 bases between them. CDR3 length: 15 residues. In germline, CDR1 is MNHEY, CDR2 SVGEGT. The CDR3 coding sequence is TGTGCCAGCAGTTACACCAGAACGACCCCGCCTGAAGCTTTCTTT. Translated: CASSYTRTTPPEAFF.

This clone was found once. This chain uses TRBV7-2 with TRBJ1-5, with D perhaps TRBD1 (5 bases). Germline V gene sequence: CDR1 SGHTA, CDR2 FQGNSA. Trimming pared 2 bases from V and 9 bases from J, leaving 23 bases between. This CDR3 contains 17 residues. CDR3 amino acids: CASSLSGVLGGKRPQHF. Here the CDR3 DNA reads TGTGCCAGCAGCTTAAGCGGTGTGTTGGGGGGTAAACGGCCCCAGCATTTT.

This CDR3 reads CASSLARGRVADTQYF. The CDR3, as DNA: TGTGCCAGCAGCTTAGCGCGCGGGAGGGTCGCAGATACGCAGTATTTT. The chain has TRBV7-8 and TRBJ2-3, with 9 nucleotides matching TRBD2. CDR3 length equals 16 residues. The V gene end was trimmed by 0 bases and the J gene end by 4 bases; junction bases not matched to a gene: 5. Germline values: CDR1 SGHVS, CDR2 FQNEAQ.

CDR3 nucleotide sequence: TGTGCCAGCAGCGCCCTTGGGACAGGGCAAGGCTACACCTTC. It is translated as CASSALGTGQGYTF. The chain employs TRBV7-9 and TRBJ1-2; 9 bases fit TRBD1. The germline V gene has CDR1 SEHNR and CDR2 FQNEAQ (reference sequence). The CDR3 is 14 residues long. Trimming took 5 bases from V and 8 from J; bases not matched to a gene: 9.

This clone was counted between two and nine times. The V and J genes are TRBV4-3 and TRBJ2-4; 9 nucleotides match TRBD2. The germline V gene has CDR1 LGHNA and CDR2 YSLEER. Unmatched junction bases numbered 4, after V lost 0 bases and J lost 4 bases. The CDR3 is made up of 16 amino acids. The CDR3 coding sequence is TGCGCCAGCAGCCAAGATCTCCTAGCGGGGAAAAACATTCAGTACTTC. Protein product: CASSQDLLAGKNIQYF.

The chain links TRBV2 to TRBJ2-7; 8 positions match TRBD1. The CDR3 extends over 14 amino acids. Losses at the gene ends were 10 bases for V and 0 bases for J; bases not matched to a gene: 8. Germline loops: CDR1 SNHLY, CDR2 FYNNEI. CDR3 sequence reads: CATRRTGSSYEQYF. The CDR3 DNA reads TGTGCCACCCGGAGGACAGGGAGCTCCTACGAGCAGTACTTC.

The chain joins TRBV11-2 to TRBJ1-2, with D possibly TRBD1 on 6 matching bases. Trimming took 5 bases from V and 6 from J, leaving 22 bases between them. CDR3 size: 16 residues. Germline V gene data show CDR1 as SGHAT and CDR2 as FQNNGV. In DNA, the CDR3 is TGTGCCAGCAGCCGAGATCGGGGGCAGCCACCCGATGGCTACACCTTC. Protein: CASSRDRGQPPDGYTF.

CDR3 in DNA: TGCGCCAGCAGCTTGGGAATTCAAGAGACCCAGTACTTC. It specifies CASSLGIQETQYF. V and J are TRBV5-1 and TRBJ2-5; D ambiguous. Germline CDR1 is SGHRS and CDR2 is YFSETQ. V lost 0 bases to trimming and J lost 2 bases, with 5 bases between them. CDR3 size: 13 residues.

This rearrangement joins TRBV28 to TRBJ2-6, with D possibly TRBD1 on 6 matching bases. With 3 bases removed from V and 1 base from J, the gap between germline ends came to 16 bases. This CDR3 contains 18 residues. The V gene's germline CDR1 is MDHEN and CDR2 SYDVKM. The CDR3 sequence is CASSFGGGAVSGANVLTF. The CDR3 DNA is TGTGCCAGCAGTTTTGGTGGGGGCGCAGTTTCTGGGGCCAACGTCCTGACTTTC. The full variable domain, rest sourced from reference TRBV28 and TRBJ2-6, is DVKVTQSSRYLVKRTGEKVFLECVQDMDHENMFWYRQDPGLGLRLIYFSYDVKMKEKGDIPEGYSVSREKKERFSLILESASTNQTSMYLCASSFGGGAVSGANVLTFGAGSRLTVL.

The genes are TRBV14 and TRBJ2-1, with D hard to call. V was clipped by 0 bases and J by 8 bases, with 17 bases between them. The CDR3 has 16 amino acids. Germline V gene data show CDR1 as SGHDN and CDR2 as FVKESK. The CDR3 loop reads CASSQDWRGSLDEQFF. CDR3 coding DNA: TGTGCCAGCAGCCAAGATTGGCGAGGTTCGTTGGATGAGCAGTTCTTC.

The V and J genes are TRBV14 and TRBJ2-1; no definite D call. CDR1 is SGHDN and CDR2 is FVKESK in the germline V gene. CDR3 length: 16 residues. V lost 3 bases, J lost 2 bases, and 14 bases lay in between. The CDR3 DNA reads as TGTGCCAGCAGCCAGCATACTGGTCTCACCTACAATGAGCAGTTCTTC. The encoded protein is CASSQHTGLTYNEQFF.

The chain carries TRBV3-1 (or the pseudogene TRBV3-2) and TRBJ1-1; TRBD1 agrees at 9 bases. The CDR3 loop spans 11 amino acids. The V segment lost 3 bases and the J segment 10 bases; nucleotides outside the gene matches: 0. CDR1 is LGHDT and CDR2 is YNNKEL in the germline V gene (reference sequence). The CDR3 here is CASSQGQGAFF. Here the CDR3 DNA reads TGTGCCAGCAGCCAGGGACAGGGAGCTTTCTTT.

This clone came up a few times. The V and J genes are TRBV4-2 and TRBJ2-7; D unresolved. This CDR3 is 13 amino acids long. Per the germline V gene, CDR1 is LGHNA and CDR2 is YNFKEQ. Trimming stripped 0 bases from V and 7 bases from J, with 10 bases between. The DNA of the CDR3 is TGTGCCAGCAGCCAAGATGGGCGTGGGGAGCAGTACTTC. Its translation: CASSQDGRGEQYF.

This clone was seen a handful of times. The J gene is TRBJ2-7, the V gene TRBV6-6; 8 bases are a match to TRBD1. The CDR3 spans 14 residues. Germline-derived CDR1 and CDR2 are MNHNY and SVGAGI (reference sequence). V gave up 5 bases and J gave up 3 bases; unmatched junction bases: 6. This chain's CDR3 is CASSGQGAHYEQYF. The CDR3 DNA reads as TGTGCCAGCAGTGGCCAGGGGGCCCACTACGAGCAGTACTTC.

This clone is medium-sized by share. The V and J genes are TRBV2 and TRBJ1-2; D remains ambiguous. The V end was cut by 4 bases, the J end by 7 bases, with 7 bases between. The CDR3 is made up of 11 amino acids. CDR1 is SNHLY and CDR2 is FYNNEI in the germline V gene. CDR3 sequence (DNA): TGTGCCAGCAGTGTTCAGCTTGGCTACACCTTC. Translation: CASSVQLGYTF.

In its sample, this clone was seen once. The V and J genes are TRBV28 and TRBJ2-3, with 16 bases identical to TRBD2. The CDR3 covers 15 residues. J was trimmed by 5 bases and V by 6 bases; bases with no gene match: 2. Germline values: CDR1 MDHEN, CDR2 SYDVKM. The CDR3 DNA is TGTGCCAGCAGCGGGACTAGCGGGAGGGGAGATACGCAGTATTTT. Translating it yields CASSGTSGRGDTQYF.

Concerning this clone itself: A junction boundary mismatches the germline segment, possibly from a read error. The gene calls are TRBV14 and TRBJ1-3; D may be TRBD1 (5 bases). CDR1 is SGHDN, CDR2 FVKESK, per germline. The CDR3 runs to 16 residues. The CDR3 loop is CASSQDRAIDSRAWDF. The CDR3, as DNA: TGTGCCAGCAGCCAAGATCGGGCGATTGATAGCAGGGCGTGGGATTTT.

The V gene is TRBV6-1, the J gene TRBJ2-1; 10 positions match TRBD1. V lost 1 base to trimming and J lost 13 bases; unmatched junction nucleotides: 10. Germline V lookup: CDR1 MNHNS, CDR2 SASEGT. The CDR3 runs to 15 residues. The CDR3 region has the DNA TGTGCCAGCAGTGAAGGAGGGTCGGGACAGGGGAGTCAGTTCTTC. Its translation: CASSEGGSGQGSQFF.

The chain combines TRBV5-1 with TRBJ2-5, with D unclear. This CDR3 has 15 amino acids. V gave up 3 bases and J gave up 5 bases, with 17 bases separating them. Germline V CDR1 and CDR2: SGHRS, YFSETQ. CDR3 region: CASSSGRLHGETQYF. The CDR3 DNA follows: TGCGCCAGCAGCTCCGGACGGCTCCATGGTGAGACCCAGTACTTC.

This chain uses TRBV4-1 with TRBJ2-3; 9 nucleotides match TRBD2. J lost 2 bases, V lost 0 bases, and 3 bases had no gene match. The germline V gene encodes CDR1 MGHRA and CDR2 YSYEKL. The CDR3 has 16 amino acids. CDR3 sequence reads: CASSQEAGGLTDTQYF. CDR3 sequence (DNA): TGCGCCAGCAGCCAAGAAGCGGGAGGCCTCACAGATACGCAGTATTTT.

This clone was found once. J is TRBJ1-1 and V is TRBV6-5; D unresolved. The germline gives CDR1 MNHEY, CDR2 SVGAGI. The CDR3 sequence is 13 residues long. V was shortened by 2 bases and J by 5 bases, with 9 bases between the two germline ends. In DNA form, the CDR3 reads TGTGCCAGCAGTTACACAAGGTGGACTGAAGCTTTCTTT. Translated, it gives CASSYTRWTEAFF.

This clone was recorded once. J is TRBJ2-1 and V is TRBV7-2; 7 bases map to TRBD1. The trim removed 5 bases at V and 2 bases at J, leaving 9 bases unmatched. The CDR3 is 16 residues long. Per the germline V gene, CDR1 is SGHTA and CDR2 is FQGNSA. CDR3 sequence reads: CASSQPGGGTYNEQFF. Written as DNA, the CDR3 is TGTGCCAGCAGCCAACCAGGGGGTGGAACCTACAATGAGCAGTTCTTC.

J is TRBJ1-1 and V is TRBV7-9; D uncertain. Looked up from germline, CDR1 is SEHNR and CDR2 is FQNEAQ (reference sequence). The CDR3 extends over 12 amino acids. V was shortened by 8 bases and J by 0 bases, with 7 bases between the two germline ends. The CDR3 coding sequence is TGTGCCAGCCAAACGATGAACACTGAAGCTTTCTTT. Its translation is CASQTMNTEAFF.

This clone was counted a few times. V is TRBV10-3 and J is TRBJ1-2; 8 bases line up with TRBD1. J gave up 4 bases and V 0 bases, and 7 bases lay outside the gene matches. Germline CDR1 ENHRY, CDR2 SYGVKD. This CDR3 region has 16 residues. The CDR3 reads CAISESGPDRGYGYTF. CDR3 DNA sequence: TGTGCCATCAGTGAGTCTGGCCCAGACAGGGGCTATGGCTACACCTTC.